This T cell receptor (beta chain) was identified in a study of blood T cell repertoires in COVID-19. Germline CDR1 reads SGHAT; CDR2 reads FQNNGV. The CDR3 loop spans 16 amino acids. The V segment lost 0 bases and the J segment 3 bases; nucleotides outside the gene matches: 5. Sequenced by immunoSEQ multiplex PCR; TCRdb stores in-frame clones only, minus some. The sample contains roughly 43,000 clones, around 89% of which appear only once. V and J are TRBV11-2 and TRBJ2-3, with TRBD2 matching over 8 bases. The origin of this receptor is a man in his forties or fifties with active COVID-19. Material for sequencing was peripheral blood. The CDR3 sequence: CASSLDRGGATDTQYF. The CDR3 DNA sequence: TGTGCCAGCAGCTTAGATCGGGGGGGGGCGACAGATACGCAGTATTTT.